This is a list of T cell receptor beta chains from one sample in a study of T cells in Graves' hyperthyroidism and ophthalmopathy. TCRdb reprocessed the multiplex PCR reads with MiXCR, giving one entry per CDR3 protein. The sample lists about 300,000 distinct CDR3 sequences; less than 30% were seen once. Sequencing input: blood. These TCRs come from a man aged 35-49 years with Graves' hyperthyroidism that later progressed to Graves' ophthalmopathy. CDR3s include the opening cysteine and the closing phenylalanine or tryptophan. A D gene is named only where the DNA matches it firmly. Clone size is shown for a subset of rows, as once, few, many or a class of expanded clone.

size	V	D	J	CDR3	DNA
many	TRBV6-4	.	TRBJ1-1	CASSNFRQPGNENTEAFF	TGTGCCAGCAGCAACTTTCGACAGCCAGGCAATGAGAACACTGAAGCTTTCTTT
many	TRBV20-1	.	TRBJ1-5	CSAQGGRSNQPQHF	TGCAGTGCCCAGGGTGGAAGGAGCAATCAGCCCCAGCATTTT
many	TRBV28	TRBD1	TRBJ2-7	CASSFGDRQYF	TGTGCCAGCAGTTTTGGGGACAGGCAGTACTTC
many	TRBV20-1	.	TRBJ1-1	CSADGEVGRRPEAFF	TGCAGTGCTGACGGAGAAGTGGGCAGACGCCCTGAAGCTTTCTTT
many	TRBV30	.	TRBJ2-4	CAWSATKWENIQYF	TGTGCCTGGAGTGCGACCAAATGGGAAAACATTCAGTACTTC
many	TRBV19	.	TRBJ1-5	CASSAQGSSNQPQHF	TGTGCCAGTAGTGCGCAGGGCAGTTCTAATCAGCCCCAGCATTTT
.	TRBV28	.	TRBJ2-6	CASRPGGLSGANVLTF	TGTGCCAGCAGACCCGGGGGACTCTCTGGGGCCAACGTCCTGACTTTC
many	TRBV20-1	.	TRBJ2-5	CSARDWARGGLQETQYF	TGCAGTGCTAGAGATTGGGCCCGAGGAGGTCTGCAAGAGACCCAGTACTTC
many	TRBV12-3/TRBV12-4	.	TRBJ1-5	CASSLRPTSRRKNQPQHF	TGTGCCAGCAGTTTAAGGCCGACAAGCAGGAGAAAAAATCAGCCCCAGCATTTT
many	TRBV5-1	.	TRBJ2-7	CASRPTPAAEQYF	TGCGCCAGCAGGCCAACCCCCGCCGCCGAGCAGTACTTC
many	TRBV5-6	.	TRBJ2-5	CASSLGYQERETQYF	TGTGCCAGCAGCTTGGGGTACCAGGAAAGGGAGACCCAGTACTTC
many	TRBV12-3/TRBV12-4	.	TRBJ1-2	CASSPGRINYGYTF	TGTGCCAGCAGTCCGGGACGCATAAACTATGGCTACACCTTC
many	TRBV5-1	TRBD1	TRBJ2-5	CASSRTGGLRWETQYF	TGCGCCAGCAGCCGGACAGGGGGCCTACGGTGGGAGACCCAGTACTTC
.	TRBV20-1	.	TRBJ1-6	CSATRGSYNSPLHF	TGCAGTGCGACCCGGGGGTCCTATAATTCACCCCTCCACTTT
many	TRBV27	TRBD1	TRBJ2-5	CASSRQGRIQETQYF	TGTGCCAGCAGTCGACAGGGACGCATTCAAGAGACCCAGTACTTC
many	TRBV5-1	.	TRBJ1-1	CASSFDPGRSIRNTEAFF	TGCGCCAGCAGCTTCGACCCGGGACGGAGTATCCGTAACACTGAAGCTTTCTTT
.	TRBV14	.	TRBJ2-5	CASSQVTQETQYF	TGTGCCAGCAGCCAAGTCACTCAAGAGACCCAGTACTTC
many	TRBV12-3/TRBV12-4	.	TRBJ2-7	CASTPAPGRGSYEQYF	TGTGCCAGCACCCCAGCCCCAGGGCGGGGCTCCTACGAGCAGTACTTC
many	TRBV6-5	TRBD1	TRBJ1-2	CASRSGQGGIGYGYTF	TGTGCCAGCAGATCCGGACAGGGTGGGATCGGTTATGGCTACACCTTC
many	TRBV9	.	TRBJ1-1	CASSVEQGFMNTEAFF	TGTGCCAGCAGCGTAGAGCAGGGCTTCATGAACACTGAAGCTTTCTTT
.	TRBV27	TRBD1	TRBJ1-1	CASSSFGQGYTEAFF	TGTGCCAGCAGTTCTTTCGGACAGGGGTACACTGAAGCTTTCTTT
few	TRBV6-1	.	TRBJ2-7	CASSEWGLSRTSYEQYF	TGTGCCAGCAGTGAATGGGGGTTGAGTCGAACCTCCTACGAGCAGTACTTC
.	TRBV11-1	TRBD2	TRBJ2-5	CASSSGLAGALAGETQYF	TGTGCCAGCAGCTCGGGACTAGCGGGAGCCCTTGCGGGTGAGACCCAGTACTTC
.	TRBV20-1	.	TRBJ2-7	CSARRGTNDYEQYF	TGCAGTGCACGAAGGGGGACCAACGACTACGAGCAGTACTTC
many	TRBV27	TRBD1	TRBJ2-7	CASSFNQGAHEQYF	TGTGCCAGCAGTTTTAATCAGGGGGCACACGAGCAGTACTTC
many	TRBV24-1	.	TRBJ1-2	CATSDPYRGYTF	TGTGCCACCAGTGATCCTTACAGAGGCTACACCTTC
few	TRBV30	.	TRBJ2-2	CAWSVSGELFF	TGTGCCTGGAGTGTAAGTGGGGAGCTGTTTTTT
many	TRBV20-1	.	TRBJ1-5	CSARVRGGGNQPQHF	TGCAGTGCTAGAGTTAGGGGGGGAGGTAATCAGCCCCAGCATTTT
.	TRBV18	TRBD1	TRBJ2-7	CASSRETGEYEQYF	TGTGCCAGCTCACGCGAGACAGGGGAATACGAGCAGTACTTC
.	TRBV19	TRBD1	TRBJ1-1	CASSIQGAAEAFF	TGTGCCAGTAGTATCCAGGGGGCGGCTGAAGCTTTCTTT